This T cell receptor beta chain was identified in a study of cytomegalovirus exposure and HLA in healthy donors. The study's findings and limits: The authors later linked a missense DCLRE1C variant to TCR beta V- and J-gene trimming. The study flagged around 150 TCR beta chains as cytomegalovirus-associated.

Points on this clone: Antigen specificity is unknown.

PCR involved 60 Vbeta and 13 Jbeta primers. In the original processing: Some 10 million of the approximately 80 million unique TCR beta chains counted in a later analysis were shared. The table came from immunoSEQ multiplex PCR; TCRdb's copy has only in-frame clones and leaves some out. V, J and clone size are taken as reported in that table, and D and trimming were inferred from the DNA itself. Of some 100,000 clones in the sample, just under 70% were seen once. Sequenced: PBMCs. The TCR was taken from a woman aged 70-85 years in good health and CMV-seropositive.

In DNA form, the CDR3 reads TGTGCCAGTAACCGACAGGGGGGCAATCAGCCCCAGCATTTT. It specifies CASNRQGGNQPQHF. The gene calls are TRBV19 and TRBJ1-5, with TRBD1 matching 9 bases. This CDR3 is 14 amino acids long. V shed 7 bases and J 2 bases; nucleotides not matched to a gene: 3. The germline V gene has CDR1 LNHDA and CDR2 SQIVND (reference sequence).